This TCR beta chain comes out of a study of OX40 agonist ivuxolimab in advanced cancers. With regard to the full study: Ivuxolimab, which targeted the costimulatory receptor OX40 (CD134), was an agonistic, fully human IgG2 monoclonal antibody. The paper covers the monotherapy dose-escalation part of the phase I ivuxolimab trial, which included N = 52 patients. Intravenous ivuxolimab was administered to patients every 2 weeks at six dose levels: 0.01, 0.1, 0.3, 1.5, 3 and 10 mg/kg. Partial responses occurred in three dose-escalation patients, of whom one had hepatocellular carcinoma and two had cutaneous melanoma. Of the approximately 50 dose-escalation patients, hepatocellular carcinoma was present in approximately 20, melanoma in some 15, renal cell carcinoma in 9 and head and neck cancer in 9. The point of sequencing TCRbeta in the periphery was to test whether ivuxolimab changed TCR sequence diversity and drove clonal T-cell expansion. Prior anti-PD-1, anti-PD-L1 or anti-CTLA-4 therapy was permitted, and checkpoint inhibitors had been received by around 40% of dose-escalation patients. The dose-escalation cohort was 82.7% male with a mean age of 60 years, ranging from roughly 20 to 85. The paper as a whole reports these results and caveats: Low levels of normalized T-cell clonal expansion were also shown by some nonresponding patients. In partial responders in the 0.1-3.0 mg/kg groups, normalized peripheral clonal expansion was found to be among the lowest, especially among CD8+ T cells. Which antigens the clonally expanded peripheral T cells were specific for was not determined. After ivuxolimab, CD8+ T cells had more expanded clones than CD4+ T cells on average. Clonal expansion of both CD4+ and CD8+ blood T cells was observed from baseline to week 6 at doses 0.1 to 3.0 mg/kg.

The trial excluded patients who had a history of autoimmune disease or were on systemic immunosuppression. Peripheral blood for TCR sequencing was collected from all dose cohorts at baseline, on cycle 4 day 1, and on cycle 7 day 1. Samples were obtained from an open-label, multicenter, first-in-human phase I dose-escalation trial of ivuxolimab. Adults with locally advanced or metastatic melanoma, renal cell, hepatocellular, or head and neck squamous cell carcinoma were enrolled in the trial. Before TCR sequencing, CD4+ T cells and CD8+ T cells were sorted from peripheral blood as separate populations. Genomic DNA was isolated from the sorted cells so that the TCRbeta CDR3 region could be sequenced. The immunoSEQ Assay was used for sequencing of TCRbeta CDR3 regions. TCRdb obtained this table from immuneACCESS and retained in-frame rearrangements with V and J assigned. These tables miss some clones; where compared with another copy, unresolved V genes account for less than half of the shortfall, and the remainder is unexplained. Across this sample there are 25,000 to 40,000 clones, with about 83% seen only once. Approximately 18% of the sample goes to the ten largest clones.

V lost 0 bases and J lost 4 bases; the stretch between them is 13 bases long. The CDR3 has 16 amino acids, counting the end cysteine and phenylalanine. Only CDR3 DNA remains: 48 bases, in frame from the first base. The CDR1 and CDR2 encoded by the germline V gene (reference sequence) are LNHNV and YYDKDF. Turning to this clone: Its cognate antigen has yet to be identified. No much larger clone is present one base from it, and per-base qualities are unavailable.

This TCR came from an adult with an advanced solid tumor such as melanoma, head and neck, liver or kidney cancer. Sequenced here: CD4+ or CD8+ T cells sorted from blood, sampled in a trial of the OX40 agonist ivuxolimab. This sequence uses TRBV15 and TRBJ2-4; the D gene is perhaps TRBD2, on 5 matching bases. CDR3 sequence: CATSREGTGKKNIQYF. The sequenced DNA: TGTGCCACCAGCAGAGAAGGAACGGGGAAAAAAAACATTCAGTACTTC. Where the CDR3 stops, the reference TRBV15 and TRBJ2-4 genes take over; the full variable domain is DAMVIQNPRYQVTQFGKPVTLSCSQTLNHNVMYWYQQKSSQAPKLLFHYYDKDFNNEADTPDNFQSRRPNTSFCFLDIRSPGLGDTAMYLCATSREGTGKKNIQYFGAGTRLSVL.